The TCR beta chain under discussion was sequenced for a study of blood T cell repertoires in COVID-19. Study-level background: The samples span acute and convalescent COVID-19 from the United States, Italy and Spain. The cDNA or gDNA used as material had been derived from T cells, B-cell-depleted T cells, or PBMCs.

Assay: immunoSEQ multiplex PCR; the TCRdb copy retains only in-frame clones and omits some. The sample holds about 180,000 clones; about 89% are singletons and the top ten take roughly 2.6%. V lost 4 bases, J lost 5 bases, and 8 bases stayed unmatched. This CDR3 comprises 14 residues. Germline V gene data show CDR1 as SGDLS and CDR2 as YYNGEE. This TCR derives from a man in his forties or fifties with active or convalescent COVID-19. Material: peripheral blood. This chain links TRBV9 with TRBJ2-5; TRBD2 matches 7 bases. CDR3: CASSLRLASETQYF. CDR3 nucleotide sequence: TGTGCCAGCAGCTTAAGACTAGCTTCTGAGACCCAGTACTTC.